The table lists the clone carrying this T cell receptor beta chain with a few counts. These data come from a study of early stage breast cancer tumors. Assay used: immunoSEQ multiplex PCR; TCRdb lists only in-frame clones, some missing. The sample lists over 40,000 clones, approximately 78% occurring once. Germline CDR1 GTSNPN, CDR2 SVGIG (reference sequence). CDR3 length: 11 residues. With 2 bases clipped from V and 8 bases from J, the junction kept 2 bases outside the gene matches. Specimen: blood. The receptor was derived from a person aged 35-49 years with breast cancer. The chain uses TRBV30 and TRBJ1-1; 7 bases fit TRBD1. The CDR3 sequence: CAWSPGGEAFF. CDR3 sequence (DNA): TGTGCCTGGAGTCCAGGGGGGGAAGCTTTCTTT.